These T cell receptor beta chains were read from a single sample in a study of T cell repertoires in cytomegalovirus infection. TCRdb recomputed calls from the reads with MiXCR, one row per CDR3 protein. The table lists more than 75,000 distinct CDR3 sequences, more than 3.5% of them singletons, with under 5.5% in the top ten. Input material: PBMCs. The receptors shown here come from a human donor in good health (CMV status not recorded). Some clones in this sample may be carry-over from other donors' samples. Each CDR3 is given without its conserved first and last residue. A D gene is named only where the DNA matches it firmly.

>TRBV7-2|NA|TRBJ2-7
ASSPAWTVLSYEQY
>TRBV6-2/TRBV6-3|NA|TRBJ2-3
ASSSGQPGWDTQY
>TRBV7-9|NA|TRBJ2-5
ASSLGLGAQETQY
>TRBV6-5|TRBD2|TRBJ2-1
ASSYYLAGGHNEQF
>TRBV7-2|NA|TRBJ2-7
ASSLRVGEQY
>TRBV5-4|NA|TRBJ1-2
ASSPTGTRINYGYT
>TRBV7-9|NA|TRBJ2-5
ASSPRPVKETQY
>TRBV7-2|NA|TRBJ1-1
ASSLDFYNTEAF
>TRBV20-1|NA|TRBJ1-2
SAIDRTTYGYT
>TRBV28|NA|TRBJ1-1
ASRSRVNTEAF
>TRBV7-2|NA|TRBJ1-3
ASSLFPGNTIY
>TRBV6-6|NA|TRBJ2-1
ASSYPQGGGYNEQF
>TRBV6-1|NA|TRBJ2-7
ASSTPYEQY
>TRBV7-6|NA|TRBJ1-5
ASSPVGGRGNQPQH